The entry below describes one TCR beta chain. Followed over time, Seattle patients had been enrolled while infection was active. CDR3 length equals 17 residues. Germline lookup yields CDR1 SGHVS and CDR2 FNYEAQ. Trimming removed 0 bases from V and 4 bases from J, with 16 bases in between. This specimen comes from a study of blood T cell repertoires in COVID-19. Study summary: Acute-phase and convalescent COVID-19 samples originated in the United States, Italy and Spain. In each case, the material was cDNA or gDNA derived from T cells, B-cell-depleted T cells, or PBMCs.

In the source study's methods: Reference gene primer amplification gave nucleated cell count estimates. The method was immunoSEQ multiplex PCR; TCRdb's version includes in-frame clones alone and lacks a portion of them. D and trimming were read from the DNA, whereas the V and J calls and clone size are those reported in that table. The sample holds hundreds of thousands of clones, 85% to 90% seen once. V and J are TRBV7-6 and TRBJ1-5; possible D gene TRBD1, 5 bases. Sequencing was done on a sample of peripheral blood. The clonotype comes from a woman aged 50 to 65 with COVID-19, enrolled during active disease. The CDR3 DNA follows: TGTGCCAGCAGCTTAGCGGGAAGGACAATCGCTAATCAGCCCCAGCATTTT. It is translated as CASSLAGRTIANQPQHF. Full variable domain (missing parts from reference TRBV7-6 and TRBJ1-5): GAGVSQSPRYKVTKRGQDVALRCDPISGHVSLYWYRQALGQGPEFLTYFNYEAQQDKSGLPNDRFSAERPEGSISTLTIQRTEQRDSAMYRCASSLAGRTIANQPQHFGDGTRLSIL.